The 6 T cell receptor beta chains reported below all come from one sample, sequenced in a study of neurological immune-mediated disorders. Each CDR3 protein gets one entry after TCRdb re-called the 5' RACE reads with MiXCR. The table records under 15,000 distinct CDR3 sequences, under 15% of them present only once. Sequencing input: CD8+ T cells from blood. The origin of the receptors is a female donor with HTLV-1-associated myelopathy (HAM/TSP).

This clonotype has a single count. The V and J genes are TRBV25-1 and TRBJ2-2; 9 nucleotides align to TRBD2. The CDR3 totals 17 residues. V lost 2 bases and J lost 2; bases outside the gene matches: 6. Per germline, CDR1 MGHDK and CDR2 SYGVNS. The CDR3 nucleotides are TGTGCCAGCAGTGAAACTGGGCTAGCGGGAAACACCGGGGAGCTGTTTTTT. It specifies CASSETGLAGNTGELFF.

This clonotype has ten or more counts. The chain recombines TRBV10-3 with TRBJ2-3; possibly TRBD1 or TRBD2 for D (5 bases each). Germline V gives CDR1 ENHRY, CDR2 SYGVKD. Between the trimmed V and J ends, which lost 2 bases and 8 bases, there was a span of 17 bases. The CDR3 is 15 amino acids. This CDR3 reads CAISEVGDGWGTQYF. CDR3 DNA sequence: TGTGCCATCAGTGAGGTCGGGGACGGTTGGGGTACGCAGTATTTT.

This clonotype has at least ten counts. This sequence joins TRBV19 and TRBJ2-7, with D possibly being TRBD1 (7 bases). V gave up 5 bases and J gave up 1 base, with 15 bases separating them. Germline loops: CDR1 LNHDA, CDR2 SQIVND (reference sequence). The CDR3 spans 15 residues. In nucleotides, the CDR3 is TGTGCCAGTAGTGTCCGACAGGGAGGATCCTACGAGCAGTACTTC. It is translated as CASSVRQGGSYEQYF.

This clonotype came up many times. The chain has TRBV6-1 and TRBJ2-1; D unclear. Germline V gene sequence: CDR1 MNHNS, CDR2 SASEGT. CDR3 length: 16 amino acids. Trimming took off 6 bases at V and 5 bases at J, with 20 bases between the two ends. CDR3 DNA: TGTGCCAGCAGGGAACAACGCAAAGTACGAGACAATGAGCAGTTCTTC. Its translation: CASREQRKVRDNEQFF.

This clonotype was counted many times. The V gene is TRBV27, the J gene TRBJ2-7; TRBD1 aligns across 10 bases. Germline assignment: CDR1 MNHEY and CDR2 SMNVEV (reference sequence). V shed 2 bases and J 7 bases; nucleotides not matched to a gene: 8. The CDR3 runs to 15 residues. CDR3 DNA: TGTGCCAGCAGTTTAGAGATGGGACAGGGGTGGGAGCAGTACTTC. This encodes CASSLEMGQGWEQYF.

This clonotype came up many times. V usage is TRBV7-8 and J usage is TRBJ1-3; D is unclear. CDR3 length: 16 residues. V was cut by 3 bases and J by 0 bases, with 12 bases left in between. Germline V gives CDR1 SGHVS, CDR2 FQNEAQ. CDR3 sequence reads: CASSFGRESSGNTIYF. The DNA for the CDR3 is TGTGCCAGCAGCTTCGGGCGGGAGTCCTCTGGAAACACCATATATTTT.